Listed below are T cell receptor beta chains from one sample, sequenced in a study of T cell responses to AZD1222 COVID-19 vaccine. The method was immunoSEQ multiplex PCR; TCRdb's version includes in-frame clones alone and lacks a portion of them. The data contain some 130,000 clones, roughly 89% of them singletons. The specimen comprised peripheral blood, sampled on day 0 of AZD1222 vaccination. These receptors were collected from an adult in good health. Each CDR3 is given with its conserved first and last residue. The order of the fields is clone size, J gene, V gene, D gene, CDR3 DNA, CDR3 protein. The D gene is left open where the match is weak. Where a row states a size, it is once, few, many or the class of an expanded clone; other rows omit it.

. | TRBJ2-1 | TRBV6-5 | TRBD2 | TGTGCCAGCAATCTAGCGGGGGGGCCAAAGCAGTTCTTC | CASNLAGGPKQFF
. | TRBJ2-3 | TRBV4-1 | TRBD2 | TGCGCCAGCAGCCAACACGCCGGGACTAGCGGTGCAGATACGCAGTATTTT | CASSQHAGTSGADTQYF
. | TRBJ2-1 | TRBV9 | . | TGTGCCAGCAGCGTAGGGGAGAACCAGGTCGTGAATGAGCAGTTCTTC | CASSVGENQVVNEQFF
. | TRBJ1-5 | TRBV6-6 | TRBD1 | TGTGCCAGCAGTCCTCGGACAGGGGTGAGGCAGCCCCAGCATTTT | CASSPRTGVRQPQHF
. | TRBJ1-1 | TRBV13 | . | TGTGCCAGCAGCCTCGTCACTGAAGCTTTCTTT | CASSLVTEAFF
once | TRBJ1-2 | TRBV29-1 | . | TGCAGCGTTCTGAAGGGGGATAGGGGCTACACCTTC | CSVLKGDRGYTF
. | TRBJ1-2 | TRBV2 | . | TGTGCCAGCAGTGCGTACAGCCCCTATGGCTACACCTTC | CASSAYSPYGYTF
. | TRBJ1-1 | TRBV6-2/TRBV6-3 | . | TGTGCCAGCAGTTTGGACCGGGAGGTGCTGGACACTGAAGCTTTCTTT | CASSLDREVLDTEAFF
. | TRBJ1-2 | TRBV7-9 | . | TGTGCCAGCAGCTTCCAGTCCTATGGCTACACCTTC | CASSFQSYGYTF
. | TRBJ1-2 | TRBV10-3 | . | TGTGCCATCAGTGAGGAGTCGGCCTCCTATGGCTACACCTTC | CAISEESASYGYTF
. | TRBJ1-2 | TRBV2 | . | TGTGCCAGCAGTGAAGCCGTCGATTCCTATGGCTACACCTTC | CASSEAVDSYGYTF
. | TRBJ1-5 | TRBV11-2 | TRBD1 | TGTGCCAGCAGCTCGGGACAGGCGAGCAATCAGCCCCAGCATTTT | CASSSGQASNQPQHF
. | TRBJ1-1 | TRBV30 | . | TGTGCCTGGAGTGTACAAGGGAGAAAAGCTTTCTTT | CAWSVQGRKAFF
. | TRBJ1-2 | TRBV14 | . | TGTGCCAGCAGCCAAGATTGGAACGGGGATGGCTACACCTTC | CASSQDWNGDGYTF
. | TRBJ2-7 | TRBV5-6 | . | TGTGCCAGCAGCTTGGGGCAGGCGGTAGAGTACTTC | CASSLGQAVEYF
. | TRBJ1-1 | TRBV5-4 | . | TGTGCCAGCAGCTTTGCGGGGACCACTGAAGCTTTCTTT | CASSFAGTTEAFF
. | TRBJ2-7 | TRBV14 | . | TGTGCCAGCAGCCGAGAGGGGGTCGGGCAGTACTTC | CASSREGVGQYF